Below, one T cell receptor beta chain is given with its context. Its antigen is still unknown. TCRdb re-called the 5' RACE reads with MiXCR, one entry per CDR3 protein. This sample has 400,000 to 500,000 distinct CDR3 sequences, with roughly 20% found just once. The CDR3 runs 15 residues. The V segment lost 6 bases and the J segment 3 bases; nucleotides outside the gene matches: 7. This record comes from a study of identical twins. Study conclusions and caveats: Cord blood's abundant beta clonotypes had fewer insertions, unlike memory repertoires.

All of the donors were Caucasians in good health. The V gene is TRBV23-1, the J gene TRBJ2-2, with 7 bases that match TRBD1. TRBV23-1 is recorded as an ORF, its role being uncertain. This TCR came from a man aged 45 to 65 in good health. The specimen was naive T cells sorted from blood. The CDR3 DNA sequence: TGCGCCAGCAGCAAGGGGACAGCGGACACCGGGGAGCTGTTTTTT. It is translated as CASSKGTADTGELFF.